The 5 T cell receptor beta chains in this list originate from one sample, sequenced in a study of molecular identifiers for immune sequencing clone quantification. TCRdb redid the calling of the PCR reads with MiXCR, one entry per CDR3 protein. The top ten hold 3% to 4% of the sample, which has 40,000 to 65,000 distinct CDR3 sequences, approximately 34% seen once. Specimen: naive CD8+ T cells from blood, with Jurkat cell RNA spiked in. As for subset: FACS-sorted CD8+CD4-CCR7+CD45RA+ naive T cells. These receptors were obtained from a human donor in good health. Some libraries in this study had Jurkat cell RNA spiked in.

For this clonotype: A read error may account for a junction end that differs from germline. The chain couples TRBV9 to TRBJ2-2; a weak D match, TRBD1 (6 bases). This CDR3 has 13 amino acids. Germline V gene data show CDR1 as SGDLS and CDR2 as YYNGEE. The CDR3 sequence is CASSVGGSGELYF. The CDR3 DNA reads TGTGCCAGCAGCGTTGGGGGCAGTGGGGAGCTGTATTTT. The variable domain in full, with the rest retrieved from reference TRBV9 and TRBJ2-2, is DSGVTQTPKHLITATGQRVTLRCSPRSGDLSVYWYQQSLDQGLQFLIQYYNGEERAKGNILERFSAQQFPDLHSELNLSSLELGDSALYFCASSVGGSGELYFGEGSRLTVL.

In its sample, this clonotype was seen many times. The chain employs TRBV28 and TRBJ2-7; tentative D call: TRBD1 (5 bases). V lost 4 bases and J lost 7, with 8 bases in between. The CDR3 contains 11 residues. CDR1 MDHEN and CDR2 SYDVKM come from the germline V gene. The CDR3 loop is CASSSRQEQYF. CDR3 nucleotides: TGTGCCAGCAGTTCCCGACAGGAGCAGTACTTC.

As regards this clonotype: A much larger clonotype is one base distant, so this may be a read error. The V and J genes are TRBV28 and TRBJ2-3; no reliable D call. CDR3 length equals 13 residues. The germline V gene encodes CDR1 MDHEN and CDR2 SYDVKM. The DNA for the CDR3 is TGTGCCGGCAGTTTTAGAGTTGCAGATACGCAGTATTTT. Protein: CAGSFRVADTQYF.

The sample holds many counts of this clonotype. The chain joins TRBV7-3 to TRBJ2-6; 9 bases fit TRBD2. Losses at the gene ends were 5 bases for V and 0 bases for J; bases not matched to a gene: 14. CDR1 and CDR2 from the germline V gene are SGHTA and FQGTGA. The CDR3 has 20 residues. CDR3 bases: TGTGCCAGCAGCCCCATATACCCTAGCGGGGATTACTCTGGGGCCAACGTCCTGACTTTC. Encoded protein: CASSPIYPSGDYSGANVLTF.

The genes are TRBV2 and TRBJ2-7; 7 nucleotides align to TRBD1. Per germline, CDR1 SNHLY and CDR2 FYNNEI. The CDR3 length is 15 residues. Trimming cost V 6 bases and J 0 bases; bases outside gene matches: 8. The CDR3 nucleotides are TGTGCCAGCAGCGCCACCGGGACAGCCTCCTACGAGCAGTACTTC. Its protein product is CASSATGTASYEQYF.